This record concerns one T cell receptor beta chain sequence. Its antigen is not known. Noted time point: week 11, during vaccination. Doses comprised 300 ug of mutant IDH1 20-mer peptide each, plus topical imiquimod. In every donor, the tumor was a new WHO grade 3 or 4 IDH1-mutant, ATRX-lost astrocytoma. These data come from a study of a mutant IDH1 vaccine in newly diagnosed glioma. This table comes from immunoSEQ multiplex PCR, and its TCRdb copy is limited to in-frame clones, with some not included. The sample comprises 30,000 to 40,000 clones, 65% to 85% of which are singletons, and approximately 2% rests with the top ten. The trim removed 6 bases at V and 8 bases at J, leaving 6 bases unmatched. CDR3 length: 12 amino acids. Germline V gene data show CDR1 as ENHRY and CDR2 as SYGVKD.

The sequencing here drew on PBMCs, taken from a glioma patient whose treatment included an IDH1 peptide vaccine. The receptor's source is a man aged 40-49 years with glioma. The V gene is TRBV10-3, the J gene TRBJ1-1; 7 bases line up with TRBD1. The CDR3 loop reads CAIRGTGEEAFF. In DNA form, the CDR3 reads TGTGCCATCAGAGGTACAGGGGAAGAAGCTTTCTTT.